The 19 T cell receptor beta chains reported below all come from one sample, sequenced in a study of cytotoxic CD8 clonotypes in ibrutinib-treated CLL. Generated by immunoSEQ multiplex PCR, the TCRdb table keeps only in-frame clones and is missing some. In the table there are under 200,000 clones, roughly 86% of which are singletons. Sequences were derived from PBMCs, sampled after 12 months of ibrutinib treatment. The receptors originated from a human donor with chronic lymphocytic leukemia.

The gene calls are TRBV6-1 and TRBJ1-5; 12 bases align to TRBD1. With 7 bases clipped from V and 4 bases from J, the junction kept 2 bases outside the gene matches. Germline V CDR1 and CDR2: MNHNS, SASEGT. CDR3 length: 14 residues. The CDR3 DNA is TGTGCCAGCATGGGACAGGGGGCTAATCAGCCCCAGCATTTT. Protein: CASMGQGANQPQHF.

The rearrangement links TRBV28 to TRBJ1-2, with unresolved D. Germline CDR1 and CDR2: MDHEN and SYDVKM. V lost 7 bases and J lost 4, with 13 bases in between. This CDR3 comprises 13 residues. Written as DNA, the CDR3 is TGTGCCAGCATCCAAGAGGTTGGCTATGGCTACACCTTC. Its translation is CASIQEVGYGYTF.

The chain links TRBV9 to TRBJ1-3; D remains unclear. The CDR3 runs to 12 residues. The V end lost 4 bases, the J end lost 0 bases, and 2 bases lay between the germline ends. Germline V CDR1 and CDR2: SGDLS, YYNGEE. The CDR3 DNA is TGTGCCAGCAGCCCCTCTGGAAACACCATATATTTT. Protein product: CASSPSGNTIYF. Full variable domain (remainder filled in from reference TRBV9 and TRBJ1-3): DSGVTQTPKHLITATGQRVTLRCSPRSGDLSVYWYQQSLDQGLQFLIQYYNGEERAKGNILERFSAQQFPDLHSELNLSSLELGDSALYFCASSPSGNTIYFGEGSWLTVV.

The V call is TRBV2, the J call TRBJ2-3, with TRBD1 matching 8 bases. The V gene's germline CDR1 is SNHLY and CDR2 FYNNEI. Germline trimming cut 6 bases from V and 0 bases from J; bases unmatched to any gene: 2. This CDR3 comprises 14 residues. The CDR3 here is CASRRTGSTDTQYF. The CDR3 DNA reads TGTGCCAGCAGGCGGACAGGGAGCACAGATACGCAGTATTTT. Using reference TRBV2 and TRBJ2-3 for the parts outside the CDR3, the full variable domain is EPEVTQTPSHQVTQMGQEVILRCVPISNHLYFYWYRQILGQKVEFLVSFYNNEISEKSEIFDDQFSVERPDGSNFTLKIRSTKLEDSAMYFCASRRTGSTDTQYFGPGTRLTVL.

The CDR3 coding sequence is TGTGCCTGGGACCGACAGGCGCCCTACGAGCAGTACTTC. Its translation: CAWDRQAPYEQYF. The V gene is TRBV30, the J gene TRBJ2-7, with D perhaps TRBD1 (6 bases). V was pared by 5 bases and J by 2 bases, with 13 bases between. The germline V gene encodes CDR1 GTSNPN and CDR2 SVGIG (reference sequence). This CDR3 is built from 13 residues.

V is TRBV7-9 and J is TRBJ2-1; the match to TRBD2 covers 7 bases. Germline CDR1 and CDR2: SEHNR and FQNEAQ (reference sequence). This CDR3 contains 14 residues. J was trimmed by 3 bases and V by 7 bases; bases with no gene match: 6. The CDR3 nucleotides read TGTGCCAGCAACCCCGCGGGAGTCTACAATGAGCAGTTCTTC. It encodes CASNPAGVYNEQFF.

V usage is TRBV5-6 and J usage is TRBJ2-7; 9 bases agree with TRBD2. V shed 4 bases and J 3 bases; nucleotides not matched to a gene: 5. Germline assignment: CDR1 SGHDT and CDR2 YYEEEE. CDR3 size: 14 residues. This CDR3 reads CASSPWTSDYEQYF. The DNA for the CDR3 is TGTGCCAGCAGCCCATGGACTAGCGACTACGAGCAGTACTTC.

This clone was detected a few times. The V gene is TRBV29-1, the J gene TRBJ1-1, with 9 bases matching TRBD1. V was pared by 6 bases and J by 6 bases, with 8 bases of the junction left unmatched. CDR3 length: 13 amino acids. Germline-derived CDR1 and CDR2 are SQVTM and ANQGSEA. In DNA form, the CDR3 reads TGCAGCGTCCTAACGACAGGGGGGTCTGAAGCTTTCTTT. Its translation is CSVLTTGGSEAFF.

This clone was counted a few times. CDR3 nucleotide sequence: TGCGCCAGCAGGGAAACAGGGGATCCCGGAGAGACCCAGTACTTC. It yields the protein CASRETGDPGETQYF. V gene TRBV4-1 combines with J gene TRBJ2-5, with 7 bases lining up with TRBD1. In germline, CDR1 is MGHRA, CDR2 YSYEKL. The CDR3 sequence is 15 residues long. Trimming removed 6 bases from V and 4 bases from J; junction bases left unmatched: 11.

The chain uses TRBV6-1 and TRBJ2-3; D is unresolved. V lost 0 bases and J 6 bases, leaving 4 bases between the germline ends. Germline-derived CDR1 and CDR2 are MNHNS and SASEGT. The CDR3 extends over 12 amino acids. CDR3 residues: CASSEALDTQYF. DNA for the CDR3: TGTGCCAGCAGTGAAGCCCTGGATACGCAGTATTTT.

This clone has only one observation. DNA for the CDR3: TGTGCCAGCAGCCCGGGCCTTAATCAGCCCCAGCATTTT. Translating gives CASSPGLNQPQHF. The genes are TRBV5-8 and TRBJ1-5; D gene uncertain. Germline V gene data show CDR1 as SGHTS and CDR2 as YDEGEE. This CDR3 contains 13 residues. V shed 4 bases and J shed 4 bases, with 9 bases lying between them. The whole variable domain, remainder taken from reference TRBV5-8 and TRBJ1-5, is EAGVTQSPTHLIKTRGQQATLRCSPISGHTSVYWYQQALGLGLQFLLWYDEGEERNRGNFPPRFSGRQFPNYSSELNVNALELEDSALYLCASSPGLNQPQHFGDGTRLSIL.

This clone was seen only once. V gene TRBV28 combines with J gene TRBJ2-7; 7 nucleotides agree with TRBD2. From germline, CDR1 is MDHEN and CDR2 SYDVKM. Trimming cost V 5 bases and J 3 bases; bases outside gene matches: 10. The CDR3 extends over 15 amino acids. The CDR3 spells CASSQQLASLYEQYF. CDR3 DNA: TGTGCCAGCAGTCAGCAACTAGCGTCGCTCTACGAGCAGTACTTC.

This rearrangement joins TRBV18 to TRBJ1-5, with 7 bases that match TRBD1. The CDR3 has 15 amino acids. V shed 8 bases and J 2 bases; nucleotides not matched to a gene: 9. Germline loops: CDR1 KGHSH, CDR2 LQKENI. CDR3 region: CASRGGTGGNQPQHF. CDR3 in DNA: TGTGCCAGCAGGGGAGGTACAGGGGGCAATCAGCCCCAGCATTTT.

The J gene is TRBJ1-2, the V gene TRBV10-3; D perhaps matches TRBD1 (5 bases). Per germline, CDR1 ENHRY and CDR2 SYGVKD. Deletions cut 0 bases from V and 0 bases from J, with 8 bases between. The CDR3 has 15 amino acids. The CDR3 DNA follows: TGTGCCATCAGTGAGTCTCCGGGGGCTAACTATGGCTACACCTTC. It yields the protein CAISESPGANYGYTF.

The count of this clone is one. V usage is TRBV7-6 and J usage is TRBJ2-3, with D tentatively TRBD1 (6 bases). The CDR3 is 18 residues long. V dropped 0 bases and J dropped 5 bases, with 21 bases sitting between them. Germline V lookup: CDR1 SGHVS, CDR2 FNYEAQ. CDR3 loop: CASSLALIRRRGQDTQYF. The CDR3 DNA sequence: TGTGCCAGCAGCTTAGCGCTTATCCGTCGCCGGGGACAAGATACGCAGTATTTT.

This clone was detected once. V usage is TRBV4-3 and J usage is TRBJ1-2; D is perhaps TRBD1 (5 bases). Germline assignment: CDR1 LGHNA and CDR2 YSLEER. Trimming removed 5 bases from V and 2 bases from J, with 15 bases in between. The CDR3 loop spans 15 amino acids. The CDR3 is CASSLNLDTNYGYTF. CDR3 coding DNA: TGCGCCAGCAGCTTGAATCTGGACACAAACTATGGCTACACCTTC.

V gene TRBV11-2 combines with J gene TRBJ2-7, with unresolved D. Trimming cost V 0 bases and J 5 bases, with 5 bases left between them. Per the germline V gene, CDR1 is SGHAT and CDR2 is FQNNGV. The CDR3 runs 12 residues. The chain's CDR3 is CASSLERDEQYF. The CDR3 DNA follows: TGTGCCAGCAGCTTAGAAAGGGACGAGCAGTACTTC.

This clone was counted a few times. CDR3 sequence: CASSAGTGLQEQYF. The CDR3 bases are TGTGCCAGCTCGGCCGGGACAGGCCTCCAAGAGCAGTACTTC. The rearrangement links TRBV18 to TRBJ2-7; 8 bases match TRBD1. V gave up 6 bases and J gave up 7 bases; unmatched junction bases: 11. Looked up from germline, CDR1 is KGHSH and CDR2 is LQKENI. CDR3 size: 14 residues.

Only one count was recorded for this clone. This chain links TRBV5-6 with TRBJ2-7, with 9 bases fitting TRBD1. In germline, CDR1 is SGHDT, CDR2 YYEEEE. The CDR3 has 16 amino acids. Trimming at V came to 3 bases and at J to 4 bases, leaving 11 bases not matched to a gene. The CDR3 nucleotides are TGTGCCAGCAGCTGGGCAGCGGGGACAGGGACTTACGAGCAGTACTTC. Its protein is CASSWAAGTGTYEQYF.